A single sample is the source of the 5 T cell receptor beta chains below, sequenced in a study of blood T cell repertoires in COVID-19. The repertoire was sequenced with immunoSEQ multiplex PCR; TCRdb's copy has only in-frame clones and lacks some. The table records over 120,000 clones, around 73% of them present only once. The sequenced sample consisted of PBMCs or T cells enriched from blood (not recorded which). The source is a woman aged 50 to 60 who had recovered from COVID-19.

The chain couples TRBV9 to TRBJ2-3; 7 nucleotides line up with TRBD2. The CDR3 has 15 amino acids. Germline CDR1 and CDR2: SGDLS and YYNGEE. The ends lost 3 bases at V and 1 base at J; junction bases unmatched: 5. This chain's CDR3 is CASSGGSGGTDTQYF. Here the CDR3 DNA reads TGTGCCAGCAGCGGAGGAAGCGGGGGCACAGATACGCAGTATTTT.

The J gene is TRBJ2-3, the V gene TRBV5-1; the D gene is possibly TRBD2 (7 bases). The CDR3 runs to 14 residues. The germline V gene encodes CDR1 SGHRS and CDR2 YFSETQ. V lost 6 bases and J 3 bases, leaving 14 bases between the germline ends. The DNA of the CDR3 is TGCGCCAGCAACATTAGGGGGGGGACAGATACGCAGTATTTT. Protein product: CASNIRGGTDTQYF.

The rearrangement uses TRBV6-5 and TRBJ1-1, with 9 bases that match TRBD1. The germline V gene has CDR1 MNHEY and CDR2 SVGAGI. The junction had 10 bases not matched to a gene; V was cut back by 8 bases and J by 6 bases. The CDR3 totals 14 residues. The CDR3 is CASRWTGVPAEAFF. The CDR3 DNA reads TGTGCCAGCCGGTGGACAGGGGTCCCCGCTGAAGCTTTCTTT.

This clone came up a few times. The chain couples TRBV25-1 to TRBJ1-6, with D unclear. CDR1 and CDR2 from the germline V gene are MGHDK and SYGVNS. V was shortened by 3 bases and J by 8 bases, with 14 bases between the two germline ends. CDR3 length equals 15 residues. The CDR3 spells CASSDIGRTDSPLHF. CDR3 nucleotide sequence: TGTGCCAGCAGTGATATAGGCAGGACTGATTCACCCCTCCACTTT.

This chain links TRBV28 with TRBJ1-3; TRBD1 agrees at 9 bases. V shed 2 bases and J 2 bases; nucleotides not matched to a gene: 4. The CDR3 is made up of 16 amino acids. Germline CDR1 reads MDHEN; CDR2 reads SYDVKM. The CDR3 DNA reads as TGTGCCAGCAGTTTAATGTGGACAGGGGCTGGAAACACCATATATTTT. Translated: CASSLMWTGAGNTIYF. The whole variable domain, remainder taken from reference TRBV28 and TRBJ1-3, is DVKVTQSSRYLVKRTGEKVFLECVQDMDHENMFWYRQDPGLGLRLIYFSYDVKMKEKGDIPEGYSVSREKKERFSLILESASTNQTSMYLCASSLMWTGAGNTIYFGEGSWLTVV.